Presented here are 18 T cell receptor beta chains from one specimen sequenced in a study of cytomegalovirus exposure and HLA in healthy donors. With 60 Vbeta and 13 Jbeta primers, the PCR was carried out. Sequencing was performed with immunoSEQ multiplex PCR; in TCRdb, only in-frame clones are kept and a portion is missing. The sample lists around 180,000 clones; about four fifths were seen once. Material for sequencing was PBMCs. These receptor sequences come from a man aged 25 to 40 in good health and CMV-seropositive.

The V gene is TRBV27, the J gene TRBJ2-7; TRBD2 agrees at 12 bases. Germline CDR1 reads MNHEY; CDR2 reads SMNVEV (reference sequence). V gave up 4 bases and J gave up 7 bases; unmatched junction bases: 8. The CDR3 has 15 amino acids. In DNA form, the CDR3 reads TGTGCCAGCAGTTCGACTAGCGGGGGCCGAGGTGAGCAGTACTTC. This encodes CASSSTSGGRGEQYF.

This clone was picked up a small number of times. The rearrangement links TRBV6-4 to TRBJ2-3, with TRBD2 matching over 10 bases. The CDR3 is 16 amino acids. The germline gives CDR1 MRHNA, CDR2 SNTAGT. Trimming cost V 3 bases and J 4 bases; bases outside gene matches: 7. The CDR3 coding sequence is TGTGCCAGCAGTGAACTCAGCGGGGGGGCCCCAGATACGCAGTATTTT. It specifies CASSELSGGAPDTQYF.

The chain combines TRBV27 with TRBJ2-2; 16 nucleotides align to TRBD2. The CDR3 consists of 22 residues. The germline V gene has CDR1 MNHEY and CDR2 SMNVEV (reference sequence). J lost 4 bases, V lost 1 base, and 15 bases had no gene match. CDR3 nucleotides: TGTGCCAGCAGTTTATTTTTGCTGGGGGGACTAGCGGGAGGGCCGGGCACCGGGGAGCTGTTTTTT. Its translation is CASSLFLLGGLAGGPGTGELFF.

This chain joins TRBV28 and TRBJ1-2, with TRBD1 matching 9 bases. This CDR3 comprises 14 residues. Per germline, CDR1 MDHEN and CDR2 SYDVKM. V was clipped by 6 bases and J by 5 bases; unmatched bases: 7. CDR3 coding DNA: TGTGCCAGCAGATGGACAGGGGTGTATTATGGCTACACCTTC. It specifies CASRWTGVYYGYTF.

V is TRBV10-1 and J is TRBJ2-7, with TRBD1 matching 8 bases. Germline V gene data show CDR1 as WNHNN and CDR2 as SYGVQD (reference sequence). Losses at the gene ends were 4 bases for V and 6 bases for J; bases not matched to a gene: 5. The CDR3 extends over 13 amino acids. The CDR3 bases are TGCGCCAGCAGTGCCAGGGGGCTCGGCGAGCAGTACTTC. Amino acid sequence: CASSARGLGEQYF.

The chain joins TRBV21-1 to TRBJ2-7; TRBD2, the table's D call, was not compared with the DNA. TRBV21-1 is deemed a pseudogene. The CDR3 spans 17 residues. The CDR3 DNA follows: TGTGCCAGCAGCACGGGTGGAGCTAGCGGGAGACAGTACGAGCAGTACTTC. This translates into CASSTGGASGRQYEQYF.

This chain uses TRBV6-5 with TRBJ2-6; D gene uncertain. V was cut by 4 bases and J by 0 bases, with 10 bases left in between. The germline V gene has CDR1 MNHEY and CDR2 SVGAGI. There are 16 residues in the CDR3. The CDR3 DNA follows: TGTGCCAGCAGTTTGACACCGGACTCTGGGGCCAACGTCCTGACTTTC. This gives the protein CASSLTPDSGANVLTF.

The rearrangement joins TRBV6-5 to TRBJ2-1, with a possible D match to TRBD1 (5 bases). Per germline, CDR1 MNHEY and CDR2 SVGAGI. Trimming shortened V by 4 bases and J by 0 bases, and 10 bases separated the two germline ends. This CDR3 region has 15 residues. The CDR3 sequence: CASSSYRSSYNEQFF. CDR3 coding DNA: TGTGCCAGCAGTTCCTACAGGAGCTCCTACAATGAGCAGTTCTTC.

The sample holds one count of this clone. This chain uses TRBV7-9 with TRBJ1-2, with 7 bases that match TRBD1. With 1 base clipped from V and 5 bases from J, the junction kept 4 bases outside the gene matches. Germline-derived CDR1 and CDR2 are SEHNR and FQNEAQ (reference sequence). This CDR3 is 14 amino acids long. The CDR3 here is CASSLVLQGYGYTF. CDR3 DNA: TGTGCCAGCAGCTTAGTACTACAGGGGTATGGCTACACCTTC.

The chain combines TRBV5-1 with TRBJ2-3; 9 nucleotides match TRBD2. Germline V lookup: CDR1 SGHRS, CDR2 YFSETQ. V lost 0 bases and J lost 5; bases outside the gene matches: 10. This CDR3 contains 17 residues. The CDR3 nucleotides are TGCGCCAGCAGCTTGGCGGTCGGCGGGAGGGCCGGAGATACGCAGTATTTT. This translates into CASSLAVGGRAGDTQYF.

The rearrangement uses TRBV5-5 and TRBJ1-6; D possibly corresponds to TRBD1 (6 bases). Germline-derived CDR1 and CDR2 are SGHKS and YYEKEE (reference sequence). The CDR3 runs 18 residues. Trimming left V 4 bases short and J 6 bases short, with 23 bases between. In nucleotides, the CDR3 is TGTGCCAGCAGCAAGTTTACAGGGAAACCCGTCTCTAATTCACCCCTCCACTTT. This codes for CASSKFTGKPVSNSPLHF. Using reference TRBV5-5 and TRBJ1-6 for the parts outside the CDR3, the full variable domain is DAGVTQSPTHLIKTRGQQVTLRCSPISGHKSVSWYQQVLGQGPQFIFQYYEKEERGRGNFPDRFSARQFPNYSSELNVNALLLGDSALYLCASSKFTGKPVSNSPLHFGNGTRLTVT.

The chain has TRBV4-2 and TRBJ2-7, with TRBD2 as a possible D gene (6 bases). Germline assignment: CDR1 LGHNA and CDR2 YNFKEQ. The CDR3 sequence is 14 residues long. Trimming took 2 bases from V and 4 from J, leaving 12 bases between them. In nucleotides, the CDR3 is TGTGCCAGCAGCCAACCGGGACTCCTATACGAGCAGTACTTC. This codes for CASSQPGLLYEQYF.

For this clone: The sample contains more than one DNA sequence encoding this CDR3. The chain uses TRBV30 and TRBJ2-1; D ambiguous. The CDR3 runs 13 residues. Trimming removed 0 bases at V and 6 bases at J, with 9 bases between. CDR1 is GTSNPN, CDR2 SVGIG, per germline (reference sequence). The CDR3 here is CAWSVRGRNEQFF. As DNA, the CDR3 is TGTGCCTGGAGTGTAAGAGGCCGCAATGAGCAGTTCTTC.

The chain has TRBV27 and TRBJ1-2; D perhaps matches TRBD1 (5 bases). Germline loops: CDR1 MNHEY, CDR2 SMNVEV (reference sequence). The length of the CDR3 is 15 residues. Trimming took off 0 bases at V and 5 bases at J, with 13 bases between the two ends. The CDR3: CASSLSAGVGYGYTF. CDR3 DNA: TGTGCCAGCAGTTTATCAGCGGGGGTCGGGTATGGCTACACCTTC.

V and J are TRBV5-1 and TRBJ2-5; 9 bases fit TRBD1. The germline V gene encodes CDR1 SGHRS and CDR2 YFSETQ. The V gene end was trimmed by 4 bases and the J gene end by 6 bases; junction bases not matched to a gene: 10. This CDR3 comprises 15 residues. The CDR3 loop reads CASSPSRQGVKTQYF. CDR3 bases: TGCGCCAGCAGCCCCTCGCGACAGGGGGTAAAGACCCAGTACTTC.

The chain joins TRBV10-2 to TRBJ1-1; D unclear. With 9 bases removed from V and 1 base from J, the gap between germline ends came to 15 bases. The CDR3 spans 14 residues. The germline V gene encodes CDR1 WSHSY and CDR2 SAAADI. The CDR3 DNA reads TGCGCCAGTACGGAGGAGAGAGGGAACACTGAAGCTTTCTTT. The encoded protein is CASTEERGNTEAFF.

This chain uses TRBV30 with TRBJ2-7; D not certain. The V end was cut by 0 bases, the J end by 2 bases, with 17 bases between. The CDR3 has 16 residues. Germline V lookup: CDR1 GTSNPN, CDR2 SVGIG (reference sequence). The CDR3: CAWSVSTSGTTYEQYF. For the CDR3, the DNA is TGTGCCTGGAGTGTAAGTACGTCTGGCACCACCTACGAGCAGTACTTC.

This clone appeared a few times. The genes are TRBV4-1 and TRBJ2-5; 10 nucleotides line up with TRBD2. Trimming cost V 2 bases and J 5 bases; bases outside gene matches: 11. Germline V CDR1 and CDR2: MGHRA, YSYEKL. The CDR3 sequence is 17 residues long. CDR3 sequence: CASSQRLAGAGAETQYF. CDR3 nucleotide sequence: TGCGCCAGCAGCCAAAGGCTAGCGGGGGCTGGAGCGGAGACCCAGTACTTC.